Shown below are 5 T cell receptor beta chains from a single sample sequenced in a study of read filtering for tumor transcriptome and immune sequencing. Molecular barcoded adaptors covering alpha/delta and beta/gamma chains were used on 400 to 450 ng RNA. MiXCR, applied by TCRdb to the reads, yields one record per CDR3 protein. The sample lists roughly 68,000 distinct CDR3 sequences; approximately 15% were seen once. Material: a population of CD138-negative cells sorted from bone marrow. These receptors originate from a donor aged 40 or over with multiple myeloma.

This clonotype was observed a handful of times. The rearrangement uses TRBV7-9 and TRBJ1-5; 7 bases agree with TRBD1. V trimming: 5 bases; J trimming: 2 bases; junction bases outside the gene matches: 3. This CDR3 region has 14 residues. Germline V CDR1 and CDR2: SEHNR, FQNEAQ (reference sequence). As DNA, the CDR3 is TGTGCCAGCAGCCCAGACAGGGGCAATCAGCCCCAGCATTTT. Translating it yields CASSPDRGNQPQHF.

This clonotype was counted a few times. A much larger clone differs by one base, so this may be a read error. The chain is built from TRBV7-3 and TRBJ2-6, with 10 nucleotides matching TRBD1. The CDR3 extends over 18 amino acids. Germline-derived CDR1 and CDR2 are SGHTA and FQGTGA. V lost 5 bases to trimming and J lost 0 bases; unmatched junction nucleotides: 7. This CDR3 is CASSPRDRGPSGANVLTF. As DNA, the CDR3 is TGTGCCAGCAGCCCCCGGGACAGGGGTCCCTCTGGGGCCAACGTCCTGACTTTC. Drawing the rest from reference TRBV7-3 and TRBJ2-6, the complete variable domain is GAGVSQTPSNKVTEKGKYVELRCDPISGHTALYWYRQSLGQGPEFLIYFQGTGAADDSGLPNDRFFAVRPEGSVSTLKIQRTERGDSAVYLCASSPRDRGPSGANVLTFGAGSRLTVL.

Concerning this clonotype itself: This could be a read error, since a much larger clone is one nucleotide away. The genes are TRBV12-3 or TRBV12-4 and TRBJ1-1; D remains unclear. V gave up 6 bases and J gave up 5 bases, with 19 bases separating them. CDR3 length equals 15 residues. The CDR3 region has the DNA TGTGCCAGCAGACTAGGCCGAGATTCGGGGACTGAAGCTTTCTTT. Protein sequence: CASRLGRDSGTEAFF.

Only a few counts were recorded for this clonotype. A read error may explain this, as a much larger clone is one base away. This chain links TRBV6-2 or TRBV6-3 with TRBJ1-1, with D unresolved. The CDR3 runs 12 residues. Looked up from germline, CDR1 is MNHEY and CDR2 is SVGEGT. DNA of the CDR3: TGTGCCAGCGGTTACCCGGTCACTGAAGCTTTCTTT. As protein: CASGYPVTEAFF.

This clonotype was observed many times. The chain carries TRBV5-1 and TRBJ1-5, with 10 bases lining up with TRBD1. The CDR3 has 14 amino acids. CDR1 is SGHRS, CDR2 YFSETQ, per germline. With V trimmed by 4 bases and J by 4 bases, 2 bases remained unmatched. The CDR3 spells CASSQGQGNQPQHF. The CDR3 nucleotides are TGCGCCAGCAGCCAGGGACAGGGGAATCAGCCCCAGCATTTT.